Listed below are T cell receptor beta chains from one sample, sequenced in a study of cytomegalovirus exposure and HLA in healthy donors. Assay: immunoSEQ multiplex PCR; the TCRdb copy retains only in-frame clones and omits some. This sample has around 300,000 clones; around 85% occur once, and the top ten carry 0.95% to 1.1%. Sequenced: PBMCs. These receptors all stem from a woman under 30 in good health and CMV-seronegative. Each CDR3 is given with its conserved first and last residue. The D gene is left open where the match is weak. Size is omitted from some rows. Given values are once, few, many or a class for expanded clones.

clone_size: -
v_call: TRBV15
d_call: TRBD1
j_call: TRBJ1-5
cdr3_nt: TGTGCCACCAGCAGAGATTACAGGGGGGATCAGCCCCAGCATTTT
cdr3_aa: CATSRDYRGDQPQHF

clone_size: -
v_call: TRBV25-1
d_call: TRBD1
j_call: TRBJ2-1
cdr3_nt: TGTGCCAGCAGTGGACCGGGACAGGCCGACAATGAGCAGTTCTTC
cdr3_aa: CASSGPGQADNEQFF

clone_size: -
v_call: TRBV19
d_call: TRBD1
j_call: TRBJ1-1
cdr3_nt: TGTGCCAGTAGTCCCTGGACAGGCGCCAACACTGAAGCTTTCTTT
cdr3_aa: CASSPWTGANTEAFF

clone_size: -
v_call: TRBV7-6
d_call: TRBD2
j_call: TRBJ2-5
cdr3_nt: TGTGCCAGCAGCTTAGGCGGACTAGCGGGGCAAGAGACCCAGTACTTC
cdr3_aa: CASSLGGLAGQETQYF

clone_size: -
v_call: TRBV25-1
d_call: TRBD2
j_call: TRBJ2-7
cdr3_nt: TGTGCCACCCCCCGAGGAGGAGCGGGAGGACCCTACGAGCAGTACTTC
cdr3_aa: CATPRGGAGGPYEQYF

clone_size: once
v_call: TRBV4-3
d_call: TRBD1
j_call: TRBJ2-1
cdr3_nt: TGCGCCAGCAGCCTGTTCCAGGGGACAGGGGGGGATGAGCAGTTCTTC
cdr3_aa: CASSLFQGTGGDEQFF

clone_size: once
v_call: TRBV7-9
d_call: -
j_call: TRBJ2-1
cdr3_nt: TGTGCCAGCAGCTTAGCGCCGGGGTACAATGAGCAGTTCTTC
cdr3_aa: CASSLAPGYNEQFF

clone_size: -
v_call: TRBV10-3
d_call: -
j_call: TRBJ2-1
cdr3_nt: TGTGCCATCAGTGAAGGGGTAAAGTGGGGTAATGAGCAGTTCTTC
cdr3_aa: CAISEGVKWGNEQFF

clone_size: -
v_call: TRBV5-1
d_call: TRBD2
j_call: TRBJ2-3
cdr3_nt: TGCGCCAGCAGCTCGACTAGCGGGGGAAGCACAGATACGCAGTATTTT
cdr3_aa: CASSSTSGGSTDTQYF

clone_size: -
v_call: TRBV19
d_call: TRBD1
j_call: TRBJ2-5
cdr3_nt: TGTGCCAGTAGTACCGACAGGGGAGAGACCCAGTACTTC
cdr3_aa: CASSTDRGETQYF

clone_size: -
v_call: TRBV7-6
d_call: -
j_call: TRBJ1-2
cdr3_nt: TGTGCCAGCAGCCCTACTGGGACACTTCTTTCATGGGGCTACACCTTC
cdr3_aa: CASSPTGTLLSWGYTF

clone_size: -
v_call: TRBV11-2
d_call: TRBD1
j_call: TRBJ2-7
cdr3_nt: TGTGCCAGCAGCACCCCGGGACAGGGATACGAGCAGTACTTC
cdr3_aa: CASSTPGQGYEQYF

clone_size: -
v_call: TRBV20-1
d_call: -
j_call: TRBJ2-7
cdr3_nt: TGCAGTGCCGAGGGTAGCTACGAGCAGTACTTC
cdr3_aa: CSAEGSYEQYF

clone_size: -
v_call: TRBV7-3
d_call: TRBD2
j_call: TRBJ2-3
cdr3_nt: TGTGCCAGCAGCTCCGGACTAGCGGGAAGGGATACGCAGTATTTT
cdr3_aa: CASSSGLAGRDTQYF

clone_size: -
v_call: TRBV9
d_call: TRBD2
j_call: TRBJ2-7
cdr3_nt: TGTGCCAGCAGCGTAGCTTCGGGGGGGCCCTACGAGCAGTACTTC
cdr3_aa: CASSVASGGPYEQYF

clone_size: few
v_call: TRBV7-8
d_call: TRBD1
j_call: TRBJ2-7
cdr3_nt: TGTGCCAGCAGCTTAGGTTCCGGACAGGGGACCGAGCAGTACTTC
cdr3_aa: CASSLGSGQGTEQYF

clone_size: -
v_call: TRBV6-1
d_call: TRBD2
j_call: TRBJ2-1
cdr3_nt: TGTGCCAGCAGTGAAATACTGACTAGCGGGAGGACCGAGTTCTTC
cdr3_aa: CASSEILTSGRTEFF

clone_size: -
v_call: TRBV7-9
d_call: -
j_call: TRBJ2-2
cdr3_nt: TGTGCCAGCAGCTTAGGAGGGGGCACCGGGGAGCTGTTTTTT
cdr3_aa: CASSLGGGTGELFF

clone_size: -
v_call: TRBV30
d_call: TRBD1
j_call: TRBJ1-5
cdr3_nt: TGTGCCTGGAGCCAGGGGGAAAGAAGCAATCAGCCCCAGCATTTT
cdr3_aa: CAWSQGERSNQPQHF

clone_size: -
v_call: TRBV19
d_call: TRBD2
j_call: TRBJ2-7
cdr3_nt: TGTGCCAGTAGTGCGACTAGCGGGAGGGCCTACGAGCAGTACTTC
cdr3_aa: CASSATSGRAYEQYF

clone_size: -
v_call: TRBV2
d_call: TRBD1
j_call: TRBJ2-7
cdr3_nt: TGTGCCAGCACCCGAGAGGGACAGGGGCCCCACGAGCAGTACTTC
cdr3_aa: CASTREGQGPHEQYF

clone_size: -
v_call: TRBV2
d_call: TRBD2
j_call: TRBJ2-1
cdr3_nt: TGTGCCAGCAGAGATCGACTAGCTTCCAATGAGCAGTTCTTC
cdr3_aa: CASRDRLASNEQFF

clone_size: -
v_call: TRBV9
d_call: -
j_call: TRBJ2-7
cdr3_nt: TGTGCCAGCAGCGCCGGGACACGATCCTACGAGCAGTACTTC
cdr3_aa: CASSAGTRSYEQYF

clone_size: -
v_call: TRBV19
d_call: -
j_call: TRBJ2-7
cdr3_nt: TGTGCCAGTAGTATTGGCAGGGGACAATACGAGCAGTACTTC
cdr3_aa: CASSIGRGQYEQYF

clone_size: -
v_call: TRBV2
d_call: TRBD1
j_call: TRBJ2-2
cdr3_nt: TGTGCCAGCCTCCCCGGGACAGGGGGCACCGGGGAGCTGTTTTTT
cdr3_aa: CASLPGTGGTGELFF

clone_size: -
v_call: TRBV2
d_call: TRBD1
j_call: TRBJ1-2
cdr3_nt: TGTGCCAGCAGTGCCACAGGGGGCAACTATGGCTACACCTTC
cdr3_aa: CASSATGGNYGYTF

clone_size: once
v_call: TRBV4-1
d_call: -
j_call: TRBJ1-3
cdr3_nt: TGCGCCAGCAGCCAAGATCCGACTTGGAACACCATATATTTT
cdr3_aa: CASSQDPTWNTIYF

clone_size: -
v_call: TRBV11-3
d_call: -
j_call: TRBJ2-2
cdr3_nt: TGTGCCAGCAGTCTGCAGGGCGACACCGGGGAGCTGTTTTTT
cdr3_aa: CASSLQGDTGELFF

clone_size: -
v_call: TRBV29-1
d_call: -
j_call: TRBJ1-4
cdr3_nt: TGCAGCGTTGCAGGGGAAGAGGAAAAACTGTTTTTT
cdr3_aa: CSVAGEEEKLFF

clone_size: -
v_call: TRBV6-5
d_call: -
j_call: TRBJ1-1
cdr3_nt: TGTGCCAGCAGGAAACGGGGGTTTACGACTGAAGCTTTCTTT
cdr3_aa: CASRKRGFTTEAFF

clone_size: -
v_call: TRBV13
d_call: TRBD1
j_call: TRBJ1-2
cdr3_nt: TGTGCCAGCAGCCCTGGGACAGGGGACTATGGCTACACCTTC
cdr3_aa: CASSPGTGDYGYTF

clone_size: -
v_call: TRBV7-3
d_call: -
j_call: TRBJ1-1
cdr3_nt: TGTGCCAGCAGTTTCACAGTGAACACTGAAGCTTTCTTT
cdr3_aa: CASSFTVNTEAFF

clone_size: -
v_call: TRBV5-1
d_call: -
j_call: TRBJ1-1
cdr3_nt: TGCGCCAGCAGCTTGGGAACGGTGAACACTGAAGCTTTCTTT
cdr3_aa: CASSLGTVNTEAFF

clone_size: once
v_call: TRBV29-1
d_call: -
j_call: TRBJ1-2
cdr3_nt: TGCAGCGCAGCAGGACTTCGCTACTATGGCTACACCTTC
cdr3_aa: CSAAGLRYYGYTF

clone_size: -
v_call: TRBV30
d_call: TRBD1
j_call: TRBJ2-7
cdr3_nt: TGTGCCTGGAGTACAGGACAGGGTACCTACGAGCAGTACTTC
cdr3_aa: CAWSTGQGTYEQYF

clone_size: once
v_call: TRBV13
d_call: TRBD2
j_call: TRBJ2-2
cdr3_nt: TGTGCCAGCAGCACCGGGGGGGCAAGCACCGGGGAGCTGTTTTTT
cdr3_aa: CASSTGGASTGELFF

clone_size: -
v_call: TRBV7-9
d_call: -
j_call: TRBJ2-5
cdr3_nt: TGTGCCAGCAGCTTACCACAAGAGACCCAGTACTTC
cdr3_aa: CASSLPQETQYF

clone_size: -
v_call: TRBV30
d_call: TRBD2
j_call: TRBJ2-7
cdr3_nt: TGTGCCCGCGGTTGGGCGGGAGTCGAGCAGTACTTC
cdr3_aa: CARGWAGVEQYF

clone_size: -
v_call: TRBV10-3
d_call: -
j_call: TRBJ2-5
cdr3_nt: TGTGCCATCAGCAAAGAGCGGGAAGAGACCCAGTACTTC
cdr3_aa: CAISKEREETQYF

clone_size: -
v_call: TRBV4-1
d_call: TRBD1
j_call: TRBJ2-1
cdr3_nt: TGCGCCAGCAGCCACGGGACAGTAGCTCGACTCGGTAATGAGCAGTTCTTC
cdr3_aa: CASSHGTVARLGNEQFF

clone_size: once
v_call: TRBV27
d_call: TRBD2
j_call: TRBJ2-1
cdr3_nt: TGTGCCAGCAGTTTAGGGGGACCTAGCGGGAGCGGGGCTAATGAGCAGTTCTTC
cdr3_aa: CASSLGGPSGSGANEQFF

clone_size: few
v_call: TRBV5-1
d_call: -
j_call: TRBJ2-7
cdr3_nt: TGCGCCAGCAGCTTGGGAGGGTACGAGCAGTACTTC
cdr3_aa: CASSLGGYEQYF

clone_size: -
v_call: TRBV25-1
d_call: -
j_call: TRBJ2-1
cdr3_nt: TGTGCCAGCAGTTTAGCGGCGAGCTCCTACAATGAGCAGTTCTTC
cdr3_aa: CASSLAASSYNEQFF

clone_size: once
v_call: TRBV13
d_call: TRBD2
j_call: TRBJ2-3
cdr3_nt: TGTGCCAGCAGCCCCAGACTAGCGGGAGTGAGGGATACGCAGTATTTT
cdr3_aa: CASSPRLAGVRDTQYF

clone_size: -
v_call: TRBV7-7
d_call: -
j_call: TRBJ2-7
cdr3_nt: TGTGCCAGCAGCGGGGGAGGCGAGCAGTACTTC
cdr3_aa: CASSGGGEQYF

clone_size: -
v_call: TRBV30
d_call: -
j_call: TRBJ1-4
cdr3_nt: TGTGCCCACAGGGATCGGGGTGAAAAACTGTTTTTT
cdr3_aa: CAHRDRGEKLFF

clone_size: once
v_call: TRBV6-5
d_call: -
j_call: TRBJ1-2
cdr3_nt: TGTGCCAGCAGTTACTACACAGAGAGTGGCTACACCTTC
cdr3_aa: CASSYYTESGYTF

clone_size: -
v_call: TRBV7-2
d_call: -
j_call: TRBJ1-1
cdr3_nt: TGTGCCAGCAGCTTAGCAGGGGGGGGCACTGAAGCTTTCTTT
cdr3_aa: CASSLAGGGTEAFF

clone_size: -
v_call: TRBV27
d_call: -
j_call: TRBJ2-4
cdr3_nt: TGTGCCAGCAGTCTCGGTGCAGGCCTAGCCAAAAACATTCAGTACTTC
cdr3_aa: CASSLGAGLAKNIQYF

clone_size: -
v_call: TRBV5-4
d_call: -
j_call: TRBJ2-1
cdr3_nt: TGTGCCAGCAGCCCCACACCCGACTTAGGGGGAAAAGATGAGCAGTTCTTC
cdr3_aa: CASSPTPDLGGKDEQFF

clone_size: -
v_call: TRBV2
d_call: -
j_call: TRBJ2-1
cdr3_nt: TGTGCCAGCAGTATCAGAGCAGAAACTAGCTCCTACAATGAGCAGTTCTTC
cdr3_aa: CASSIRAETSSYNEQFF

clone_size: -
v_call: TRBV30
d_call: TRBD1
j_call: TRBJ2-1
cdr3_nt: TGTGCCTGGGGGGACAGTTACAATGAGCAGTTCTTC
cdr3_aa: CAWGDSYNEQFF

clone_size: -
v_call: TRBV9
d_call: -
j_call: TRBJ1-2
cdr3_nt: TGTGCCAGCAGCGTTTCCGGCTATGGCTACACCTTC
cdr3_aa: CASSVSGYGYTF

clone_size: -
v_call: TRBV7-8
d_call: -
j_call: TRBJ2-1
cdr3_nt: TGTGCCAGCAGCGGGGGGTATGAGCAGTTCTTC
cdr3_aa: CASSGGYEQFF

clone_size: -
v_call: TRBV10-1
d_call: TRBD1
j_call: TRBJ1-5
cdr3_nt: TGCGCCAGCAGTTGGGACAGGGGCCAGCAGCCCCAGCATTTT
cdr3_aa: CASSWDRGQQPQHF

clone_size: -
v_call: TRBV28
d_call: TRBD2
j_call: TRBJ2-7
cdr3_nt: TGTGCCAGCAGTTTACGGACTAGCGCCGCCTACGAGCAGTACTTC
cdr3_aa: CASSLRTSAAYEQYF

clone_size: -
v_call: TRBV6-5
d_call: -
j_call: TRBJ1-5
cdr3_nt: TGTGCCAGCAGGGACAGCCTTAATCAGCCCCAGCATTTT
cdr3_aa: CASRDSLNQPQHF

clone_size: -
v_call: TRBV27
d_call: -
j_call: TRBJ2-2
cdr3_nt: TGTGCCAGCAGTTTCAGTCTAGGTTCCAACACCGGGGAGCTGTTTTTT
cdr3_aa: CASSFSLGSNTGELFF

clone_size: -
v_call: TRBV7-2
d_call: -
j_call: TRBJ1-1
cdr3_nt: TGTGCCAGCAGCTCGGGGAGGACTGTGAACACTGAAGCTTTCTTT
cdr3_aa: CASSSGRTVNTEAFF

clone_size: -
v_call: TRBV18
d_call: TRBD1
j_call: TRBJ1-2
cdr3_nt: TGTGCCAGCTCCCCCGGGACAGGGTCCGGCTACACCTTC
cdr3_aa: CASSPGTGSGYTF